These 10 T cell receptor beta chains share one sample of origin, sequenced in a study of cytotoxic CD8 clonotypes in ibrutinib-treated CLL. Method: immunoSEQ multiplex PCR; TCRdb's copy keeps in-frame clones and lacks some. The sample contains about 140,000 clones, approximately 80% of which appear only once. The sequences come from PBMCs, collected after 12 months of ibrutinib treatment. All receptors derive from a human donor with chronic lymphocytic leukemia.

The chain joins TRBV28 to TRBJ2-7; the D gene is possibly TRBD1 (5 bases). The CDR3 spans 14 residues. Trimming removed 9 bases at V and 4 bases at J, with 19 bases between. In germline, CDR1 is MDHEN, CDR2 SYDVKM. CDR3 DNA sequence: TGTGCCAGTATTTCACCAGGGCGTAGTTACGAGCAGTACTTC. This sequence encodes CASISPGRSYEQYF.

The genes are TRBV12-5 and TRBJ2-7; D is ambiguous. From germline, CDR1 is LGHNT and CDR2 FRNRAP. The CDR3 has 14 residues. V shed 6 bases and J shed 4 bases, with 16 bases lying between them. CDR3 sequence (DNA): TGTGCTAGTGGGGATGGATCTCTGGGATACGAGCAGTACTTC. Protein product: CASGDGSLGYEQYF.

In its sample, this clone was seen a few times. Here the CDR3 DNA reads TGTGCCAGCAGTGATGTCAATGAGCAGTTCTTC. It is translated as CASSDVNEQFF. The J gene is TRBJ2-1, the V gene TRBV6-1; no definite D call. V gave up 3 bases and J gave up 6 bases, with 3 bases separating them. Germline CDR1 and CDR2: MNHNS and SASEGT. The CDR3 is 11 residues long.

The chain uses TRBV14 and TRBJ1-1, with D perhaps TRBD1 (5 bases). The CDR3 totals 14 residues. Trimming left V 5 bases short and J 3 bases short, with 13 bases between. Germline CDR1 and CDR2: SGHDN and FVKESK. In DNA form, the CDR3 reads TGTGCCAGCAGCTTTGTCGGGGCCTACACTGAAGCTTTCTTT. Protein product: CASSFVGAYTEAFF.

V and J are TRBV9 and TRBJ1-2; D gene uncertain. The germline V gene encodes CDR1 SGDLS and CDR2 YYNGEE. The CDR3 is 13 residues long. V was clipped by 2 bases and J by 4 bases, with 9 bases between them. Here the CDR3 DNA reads TGTGCCAGCAGCGTCGGAACAGCCTATGGCTACACCTTC. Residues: CASSVGTAYGYTF.

The CDR3 spells CARRPGQGAQGNTGELFF. The CDR3 DNA sequence: TGTGCCAGAAGGCCGGGACAGGGGGCGCAGGGGAACACCGGGGAGCTGTTTTTT. The chain is built from TRBV5-3 and TRBJ2-2; 12 bases fit TRBD1. Being an ORF, TRBV5-3 has a function that is uncertain. V lost 5 bases to trimming and J lost 1 base; unmatched junction nucleotides: 9. There are 18 residues in the CDR3.

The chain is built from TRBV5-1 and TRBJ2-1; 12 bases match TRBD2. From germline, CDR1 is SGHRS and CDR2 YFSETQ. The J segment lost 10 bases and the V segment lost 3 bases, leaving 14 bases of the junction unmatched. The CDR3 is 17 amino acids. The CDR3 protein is CASSSGLAGPLRGEQFF. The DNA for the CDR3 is TGCGCCAGCAGCTCTGGACTAGCGGGACCGCTCCGGGGGGAGCAGTTCTTC.

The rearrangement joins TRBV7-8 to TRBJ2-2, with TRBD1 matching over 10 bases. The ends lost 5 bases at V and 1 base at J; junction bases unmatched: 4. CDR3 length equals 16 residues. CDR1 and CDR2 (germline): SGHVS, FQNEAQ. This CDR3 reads CASSPRTGGNTGELFF. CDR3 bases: TGTGCCAGCAGCCCGCGGACAGGGGGGAACACCGGGGAGCTGTTTTTT.

The CDR3 nucleotides are TGTGCCAGCAGTGGAACGTTCACAGGGATTCAAGGCTACACCTTC. Encoded protein: CASSGTFTGIQGYTF. The chain joins TRBV2 to TRBJ1-2, with D possibly matching TRBD1 (6 bases). The CDR3 has 15 residues. Trimming took off 4 bases at V and 8 bases at J, with 20 bases between the two ends. CDR1 and CDR2 from the germline V gene are SNHLY and FYNNEI.

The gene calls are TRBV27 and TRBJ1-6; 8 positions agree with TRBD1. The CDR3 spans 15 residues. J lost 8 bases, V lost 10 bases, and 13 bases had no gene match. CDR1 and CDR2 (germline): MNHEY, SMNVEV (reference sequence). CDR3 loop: CATSRTGLGYSPLHF. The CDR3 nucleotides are TGTGCCACCTCACGGACAGGGTTAGGTTATTCACCCCTCCACTTT.